This TCR beta chain was sequenced for a study of neurological immune-mediated disorders (dated by TCRdb to the late 2010s). Context from the whole study: Peripheral blood TCR-beta repertoires from HTLV-I-associated myelopathy (HAM/TSP) patients, multiple sclerosis patients and healthy controls were compared by UMI-based sequencing. The roughly 100 TCR-beta libraries included longitudinal samples, technical triplicates and paired sorted CD4+ and CD8+ T-cell subsets alongside PBMC samples. The cohort included some 70 subjects: about 14 with HAM/TSP, about 34 with multiple sclerosis, and some 20 healthy controls.

The paper's findings and limits, for the study overall: TCR clonal expansion was highest in HAM/TSP patients and lowest in MS patients, with MS patients falling below even healthy controls. Expanded clones from different subjects shared no identical CDR3 amino acid sequences, which suggests that TCR-beta repertoires were private in all groups.

This clonotype was seen just once. The specificity of this receptor is unknown. Base qualities are missing; no much larger clone stands one base away. A lone read gives weak evidence. From the germline V gene, CDR1 is MNHEY and CDR2 is SVGAGI. The CDR3, from cysteine to phenylalanine, totals 18 residues. The entry retains the CDR3 DNA only, 54 bases that are in frame from base 1. Trimming at the junction amounts to 0 bases on V and 0 bases on J, and the germline ends lie 14 bases apart. To synthesize cDNA, template-switch 5'RACE was performed with a primer carrying a 10-nucleotide random unique molecular identifier so that each TCR transcript was tagged. Each sequencing run produced over 170 million TCR-beta sequences covering 15-18 subjects. Total RNA was extracted with the RNeasy kit. The KAPA Real-time Library Amplification kit was used to amplify TCR-beta VDJ regions with primers for the TCR constant region and the 5'RACE anchor. A first PCR added sample indexes and Illumina adaptors, after which a second PCR increased the library yield. After purification with Ampure beads, the TCR product of roughly 650 bp was size-selected on a 2% E-gel SizeSelection system. Library quality was checked on a Bioanalyzer, concentration was measured with Qubit, and libraries were quantified with the Kapa Library Quantification kit before pooling. Libraries were sequenced paired-end 2 x 150 bp on an Illumina HiSeq 2500. To increase sequence diversity, roughly 23-30% phiX was spiked into each library pool. The study's own analysis went as follows. The quality-filtered reads were processed with the UMI-based MiGEC pipeline, whose error correction step removed more than 80% of the raw TCR sequences. IMGT germline references were used for aligning VDJ genes, and each clonotype was defined as a unique CDR3 amino acid sequence together with its V-J genes. Clonal expansion, Shannon diversity, and CDR3 relatedness (CalcPairwiseDistances, ClusterSamples) were evaluated with VDJtools, and phylogenetic trees were built with CLCbio workbench. Using coefficient-of-variation modelling across technical triplicates, the study counted a clone as expanded if it had at least 8 unique UMIs. TCRdb redid the processing of the public reads, applying fastp at Q25 and MiXCR, and retained in-frame beta chains. When rows share a CDR3 protein, they turn into one entry using the most common DNA and genes. These V and J calls are TCRdb output, not the study's own analysis. Within this sample are around 83,000 distinct CDR3 sequences, with 13% to 15% of them counted one time only. 6% to 7% of the sample lies in the top ten.

Blood bank volunteers in Maryland, USA served as the healthy controls. For the unsorted PBMC libraries, 2 million PBMCs were stored in RNAlater at -80 degrees C until RNA extraction and were used to generate the libraries. Peripheral blood underwent Ficoll-Hypaque density gradient centrifugation to isolate PBMCs, which were then cryopreserved in liquid nitrogen. Sequenced input: PBMCs. The TCR sequence derives from a woman in her forties or fifties in good health. In this chain, TRBV6-5 is recombined with TRBJ2-2, with a weak D call of TRBD1 (5 bases match). For the CDR3, the sequence is CASSYSSRTRPNTGELFF. The DNA sequence is as follows: TGTGCCAGCAGTTACTCCTCAAGGACACGTCCGAACACCGGGGAGCTGTTTTTT.